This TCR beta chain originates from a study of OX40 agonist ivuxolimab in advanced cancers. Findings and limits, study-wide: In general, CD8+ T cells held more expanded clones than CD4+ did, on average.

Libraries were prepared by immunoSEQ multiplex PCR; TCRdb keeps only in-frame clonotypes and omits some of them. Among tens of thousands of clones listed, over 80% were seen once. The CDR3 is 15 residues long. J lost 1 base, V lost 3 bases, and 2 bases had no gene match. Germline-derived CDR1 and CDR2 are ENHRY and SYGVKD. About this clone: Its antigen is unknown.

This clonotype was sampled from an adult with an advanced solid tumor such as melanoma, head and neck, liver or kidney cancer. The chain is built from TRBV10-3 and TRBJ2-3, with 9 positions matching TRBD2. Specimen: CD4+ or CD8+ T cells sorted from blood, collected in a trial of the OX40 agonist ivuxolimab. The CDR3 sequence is CAISDLAGRTDTQYF. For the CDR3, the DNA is TGTGCCATCAGTGATCTAGCGGGGCGCACAGATACGCAGTATTTT.